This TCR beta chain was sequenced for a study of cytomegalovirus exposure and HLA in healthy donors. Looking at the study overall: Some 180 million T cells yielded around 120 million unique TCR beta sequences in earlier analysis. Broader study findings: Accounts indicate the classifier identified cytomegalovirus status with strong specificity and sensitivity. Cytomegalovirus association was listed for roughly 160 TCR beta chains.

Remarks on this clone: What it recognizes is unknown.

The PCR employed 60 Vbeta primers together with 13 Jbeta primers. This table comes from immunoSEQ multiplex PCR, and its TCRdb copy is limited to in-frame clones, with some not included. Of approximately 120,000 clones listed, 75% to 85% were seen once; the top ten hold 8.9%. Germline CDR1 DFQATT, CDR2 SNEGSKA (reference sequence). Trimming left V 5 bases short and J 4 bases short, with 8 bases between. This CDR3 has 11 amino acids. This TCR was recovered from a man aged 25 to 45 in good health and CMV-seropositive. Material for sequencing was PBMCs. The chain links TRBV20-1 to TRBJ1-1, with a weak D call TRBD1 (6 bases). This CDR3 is CSAGRGTEAFF. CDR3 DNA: TGCAGTGCTGGCAGGGGCACTGAAGCTTTCTTT.